This T cell receptor (beta chain) stems from a study of cytotoxic CD8 clonotypes in ibrutinib-treated CLL (dated by TCRdb to about 2021). For the wider study: The cohort was composed of roughly ten relapsed/refractory and about 15 treatment-naive patients; IGHV unmutated status was identified in some 17 patients. Responses were partial in around 24 patients and complete in 2; after median roughly 69 months follow-up, around 14 stayed in remission and some twelve progressed. Response samples were taken after a median of roughly eleven months on treatment, ranging from roughly 6 to 36 months. On average, each sample had approximately 250,000 productive templates and approximately 100,000 productive rearrangements. Longitudinal samples were obtainable from about 30% of the roughly 86 participants in the trial. Cryopreserved peripheral blood mononuclear cells were collected at three points: before therapy, at response, and at either sustained remission or disease progression. Every remission and progressive disease sample was obtained while ibrutinib was still being received by the patients. What the work shows at the level of the full study, not this receptor alone: Sustained-remission and progressing patients did not have matched sampling times, and lymph node repertoires were not examined. Baseline clonality was found to be higher than that of age-matched healthy donors and was strongly correlated with circulating CD8+ T-cell counts. Clonality increased at ibrutinib response, stayed stable in sustained remission, and fell back toward baseline at progression. Public clonotypes were rare and either shrank or stayed stable during treatment, and the rise in clonality at ibrutinib response reflected expansion of private clonotypes.

Each clonotype received, on average, about 10x coverage in deep resolution sequencing performed on a MiSeq, where the target depth lay between 1 in 1 million and 1 in 200,000 T cells. TCR beta libraries were generated with the immunoSEQ hsTCRB Kit. In the paper's pipeline: Data were analyzed with ImmunoSEQ Data Assistant and ImmunoSEQ Analyzer, with V, D and J genes assigned per IMGT definitions. Clonality was computed as one minus normalized Shannon entropy of productive rearrangement frequencies, ranging from 0 to 1. Only overrepresented clonotypes making up at least 0.05% of the repertoire of each patient were included in the public clonotype analysis. Approximately 14 age-matched healthy donor repertoires from immuneACCESS served as clonality controls. In TCRdb, the immuneACCESS table is reduced to in-frame sequences with V and J assigned. These tables do not hold every clone; where another copy was compared, an unresolved V gene accounts for under half, and the others remain unexplained. The D gene and trimming were derived from the DNA, and the V and J assignments and clone size from that table. This sample has around 330,000 clones in its table, and roughly 67% of those were observed once. Roughly 6.3% of the sample rests with the top ten.

The junction shows trimming of 1 base on V and 4 bases on J, plus 13 bases between the germline ends. Taken from the germline V gene, the CDR1 and CDR2 loops are SGHAT and FQNNGV. The CDR3 starts with the cysteine, ends with the phenylalanine, and has 15 residues. The CDR3 DNA has 45 bases and is translated from base 1. On this clone: Its antigen specificity is not known. Nothing much larger sits one base from this clone, and base qualities are not available.

For TCR beta library preparation, about 1.8 micrograms of genomic DNA were isolated from cryopreserved PBMCs. Longitudinal blood samples from CLL patients receiving ibrutinib monotherapy were subjected to high-throughput TCR beta sequencing. The patients were enrolled in a single-center, open-label phase 2 trial of ibrutinib monotherapy. This receptor chain uses TRBV11-2 and TRBJ2-5, and possibly TRBD2, on 6 matching bases. This specimen was PBMCs, taken after 36 months of ibrutinib treatment. The sequence came from a human donor with chronic lymphocytic leukemia. The CDR3 region reads CASSLVREEVETQYF. The DNA is as follows: TGTGCCAGCAGCTTAGTGAGGGAGGAGGTAGAGACCCAGTACTTC.